This is a list of T cell receptor beta chains from one sample in a study of blood T cells in healthy people across ages. TCRdb independently ran MiXCR on the 5' RACE reads; one entry per CDR3 protein. Of fewer than 1,000,000 distinct CDR3 sequences listed, about 42% are singletons. Sample: blood. The receptors stem from an older man in good health. Each CDR3 is given with its conserved first and last residue. D genes are given only for firm matches. Only part of the rows carry a size: once, few, many, or a class if the clone is expanded.

v_call	j_call	clone_size	d_call	cdr3_nt	cdr3_aa
TRBV3-1	TRBJ2-1	.	.	TGTGCCAGCAGCTTAGAGTTACGAGTGGGAGTCAATGAGCAGTTCTTC	CASSLELRVGVNEQFF
TRBV27	TRBJ2-2	once	TRBD2	TGTGCCAGCAGTGTAGGGGGACTAGCGGGTCATCAGTTCACCGGGGAGCTGTTTTTT	CASSVGGLAGHQFTGELFF
TRBV5-1	TRBJ2-7	.	.	TGCGCCGGCAGCCAAGAGTTGGCTAACTACGAGCAGTACTTC	CAGSQELANYEQYF
TRBV12-3/TRBV12-4	TRBJ2-3	few	.	TGTGCCAGCAGTGGACTGGGGAGAACAGATACGCAGTATTTC	CASSGLGRTDTQYF
TRBV7-9	TRBJ2-7	few	TRBD1	TGTGCCGGATCGACAGGGGCCAGAGAGCAGTACTTC	CAGSTGAREQYF
TRBV20-1	TRBJ1-4	.	.	TGCAGTGCCAGGGGCAATGAAAAACTGTTTTTT	CSARGNEKLFF
TRBV5-5	TRBJ2-7	.	.	TGTGCCAGCAGCTTGTCTTATCGTTCGGAGGAGCAGTACTTC	CASSLSYRSEEQYF
TRBV10-3	TRBJ2-7	.	.	TGTGCCATCAGCCAAAGCTACGAGCAGTACTTC	CAISQSYEQYF
TRBV12-3/TRBV12-4	TRBJ2-4	once	.	TGTGCCAGCAGTTTGACCTCGTTAAAGGGCATTCAGTACTTC	CASSLTSLKGIQYF
TRBV7-2	TRBJ2-7	.	TRBD2	TGTGCCAGCAGCTTAGAACTAGCGGGGGAATCAGCCTACGAGCAGTACTTC	CASSLELAGESAYEQYF
TRBV20-1	TRBJ2-7	.	.	TGCAGTGCTAGGGCGTCGCGAGAGGGTTACTACGAGCAGTACTTC	CSARASREGYYEQYF
TRBV20-1	TRBJ2-1	.	TRBD2	TGCAGTGCTATGGAACACCTAGCGGGGAACTACAATGAGCAGTTCTTC	CSAMEHLAGNYNEQFF
TRBV20-1	TRBJ2-5	.	TRBD2	TGCAGTGCTAGGAATCAGGCGGGAGAGGAGACCCAGTACTTC	CSARNQAGEETQYF
TRBV20-1	TRBJ2-3	few	.	TGCAGTGCTATAACCGGGACTCACACTAGCACAGATACGCAGTATTTT	CSAITGTHTSTDTQYF
TRBV19	TRBJ2-3	.	TRBD2	TGTGCCACTCGCTTAGCGGGGGCTACAGATACGCAGTATTTT	CATRLAGATDTQYF
TRBV28	TRBJ2-5	few	.	TGTGCCAGCAGTGCCCCTTCACCAGAGACCCAGTACTTC	CASSAPSPETQYF
TRBV7-9	TRBJ2-6	.	TRBD1	TGTGCCAGCAGCTACAGGGGCCGGACGTCTGGGGCCAACGTCCTGACTTTC	CASSYRGRTSGANVLTF
TRBV12-3/TRBV12-4	TRBJ2-1	.	TRBD2	TGTGCCAGCAGTTCCATTTCCGGACTAGCGGGAGGCCGCCGCTACAATGAGCAGTTCTTC	CASSSISGLAGGRRYNEQFF
TRBV5-1	TRBJ2-1	.	.	TGCGCCAGCAGCCTGGAACGGGACATTCCCTACGAGCAGTTCTTC	CASSLERDIPYEQFF
TRBV12-3/TRBV12-4	TRBJ2-5	many	TRBD1	TGTGCCAGCAGTTTTCCGGGACAGGGTAGAGAGACCCAGTACTTC	CASSFPGQGRETQYF
TRBV12-3/TRBV12-4	TRBJ1-2	.	.	TGTGCCAGCAGTTTAAGGCAGGGCTCAGTCGATGGCTACACCTTC	CASSLRQGSVDGYTF
TRBV5-1	TRBJ1-4	.	TRBD1	TGCGCCAGCAGCGCCGGGGACAGGGAGAATGAAAAACTGTTTTTT	CASSAGDRENEKLFF
TRBV7-2	TRBJ2-1	few	TRBD2	TGTGCCAGCAGCTTATGGCCTACTAGCGGGAGTGGGGAGCAGTTCTTC	CASSLWPTSGSGEQFF
TRBV10-3	TRBJ2-7	many	.	TGTGCCATCAGTGATGACGGACTCTACGAGCAGTACTTC	CAISDDGLYEQYF
TRBV14	TRBJ2-1	few	.	TGTGCCAGCAGCCAAACACCTTATTCCTACAATGAGCAGTTCTTC	CASSQTPYSYNEQFF
TRBV25-1	TRBJ2-3	.	TRBD1	TGTGCCAGCAGTGCTCCGGGACAGGGGGCGGTTGATACGCAGTATTTT	CASSAPGQGAVDTQYF
TRBV6-1	TRBJ2-1	few	TRBD2	TGTGCCAGCAGTGGGACTAGGTACAATGAGCAGTTCTTC	CASSGTRYNEQFF
TRBV28	TRBJ2-5	.	.	TGTGCCAGCACCCCAGATGACGGCTTCCCCTCGTACTTC	CASTPDDGFPSYF
TRBV19	TRBJ1-1	.	.	TGTGCCAGTAGTAGCCCTGGGGCAGCGAGGAATGAAGCTTTCTTT	CASSSPGAARNEAFF
TRBV4-3	TRBJ2-1	few	TRBD2	TGCGCCAGCAGGCCAAGACTAGCGGGATATAATGAGCAGTTCTTC	CASRPRLAGYNEQFF
TRBV6-1	TRBJ2-4	.	.	TGTGCCAGCAGGGCTACGTACATTCAGTACTTC	CASRATYIQYF
TRBV18	TRBJ2-1	.	TRBD2	TGTGCCAGCTCAACGAGCGGGAAATACAATGAGCAGTTCTTC	CASSTSGKYNEQFF
TRBV7-2	TRBJ2-5	.	TRBD1	TGTGCCAGCAGCTTAGTTCAGGGGGCCGTAGAGACCCAGTACTTC	CASSLVQGAVETQYF
TRBV7-2	TRBJ1-5	.	TRBD1	TGTGCCAGCAGCTCGAGACAGGGCCGCAATCAGCCCCAGCATTTT	CASSSRQGRNQPQHF
TRBV29-1	TRBJ2-3	few	TRBD1	TGCAGCGTGAAGCTACAGGGGGCAACAGATACGCAGTATTTT	CSVKLQGATDTQYF
TRBV29-1	TRBJ2-7	once	.	TGCAGCGTGAACCCGACAGGAAACTACGAGCAGTACTTC	CSVNPTGNYEQYF
TRBV29-1	TRBJ1-4	few	.	TGCAGCGTTGAAGGGCAGAATGAAAAACTGTTTTTT	CSVEGQNEKLFF
TRBV11-2	TRBJ2-5	.	.	TGTGCCAGCAGCTTAGTCTTAGGGGGGGCAGAGACCCAGTACTTC	CASSLVLGGAETQYF
TRBV20-1	TRBJ1-2	few	.	TGCAGTGCTAGTTGGGCAGCTAACTATGGCTACACCTTC	CSASWAANYGYTF
TRBV5-1	TRBJ2-7	.	TRBD1	TGCGCCAGCAGCTTCCAAGGGACAGGGGGAGACGAGCAGTACTTC	CASSFQGTGGDEQYF
TRBV18	TRBJ2-5	.	.	TGTGCCAGCTCACCCAGCTACCAAGAGACCCAGTACTTC	CASSPSYQETQYF
TRBV7-8	TRBJ2-7	.	.	TGTGCCAGCAGCTTAGCGACCAGAAGCTCCTACGAGCAGTACTTC	CASSLATRSSYEQYF
TRBV20-1	TRBJ2-3	.	.	TGCAGTGCCGTTGGGGAGATTAGCACAGATACGCAGTATTTT	CSAVGEISTDTQYF